The 7 T cell receptor beta chains presented below share a single source sample, sequenced in a study of early T cells in non-severe SARS-CoV-2 infection. MiXCR was run by TCRdb on the 5' RACE reads, yielding one entry per CDR3 protein. This sample carries about 52,000 distinct CDR3 sequences, approximately 11% of them seen once, and the ten largest clones take approximately 13%. Source material: whole blood. Source of these receptors: an adult who was a healthcare worker with PCR-confirmed SARS-CoV-2 infection or an uninfected control (not recorded which).

The gene calls are TRBV11-1 and TRBJ2-7, with 8 bases matching TRBD2. The ends lost 5 bases at V and 3 bases at J; junction bases unmatched: 9. CDR3 length: 15 amino acids. The germline V gene encodes CDR1 SGHAT and CDR2 FQDESV (reference sequence). CDR3 sequence reads: CASSAQAGAGYEQYF. DNA for the CDR3: TGTGCCAGCAGCGCACAAGCGGGGGCCGGCTACGAGCAGTACTTC.

The V gene is TRBV28, the J gene TRBJ2-3; TRBD1 might be the D (5 bases). CDR1 MDHEN and CDR2 SYDVKM come from the germline V gene. The CDR3 loop spans 13 amino acids. Trimming took off 6 bases at V and 0 bases at J, with 7 bases between the two ends. CDR3 loop: CASRTASTDTQYF. The CDR3 nucleotides read TGTGCCAGCAGGACAGCTAGCACAGATACGCAGTATTTT.

This clonotype was recorded once. This chain uses TRBV7-2 with TRBJ2-1; D is uncertain. Germline V gene data show CDR1 as SGHTA and CDR2 as FQGNSA. The length of the CDR3 is 15 residues. Trimming left V 5 bases short and J 2 bases short, with 13 bases between. The CDR3 reads CASSPELGPYNEQFF. The CDR3 nucleotides read TGTGCCAGCAGCCCCGAGTTGGGCCCCTACAATGAGCAGTTCTTC.

The CDR3: CASSLARDQPQHF. CDR3 in DNA: TGTGCCAGCAGCTTAGCGCGGGATCAGCCCCAGCATTTT. The rearrangement joins TRBV7-8 to TRBJ1-5; D uncertain. The germline V and J ends were trimmed by 0 bases and 5 bases, with 5 bases remaining between them. The CDR3 length is 13 residues. The germline V gene has CDR1 SGHVS and CDR2 FQNEAQ.

The CDR3 is CSAQSTYANTEAFF. In nucleotides, the CDR3 is TGCAGCGCCCAGTCGACTTATGCGAACACTGAAGCTTTCTTT. The chain employs TRBV29-1 and TRBJ1-1; D is undetermined. Trimming removed 7 bases at V and 1 base at J, with 16 bases between. Germline V lookup: CDR1 SQVTM, CDR2 ANQGSEA. This CDR3 comprises 14 residues.

V usage is TRBV20-1 and J usage is TRBJ2-3; 7 nucleotides match TRBD2. After removal of 6 bases from V and 0 bases from J, the junction contained 3 bases not matched to a gene. Germline lookup yields CDR1 DFQATT and CDR2 SNEGSKA (reference sequence). The CDR3 runs to 13 residues. The CDR3 nucleotides read TGCAGTGCCGAGCGGGAAAGCACAGATACGCAGTATTTT. The encoded protein is CSAERESTDTQYF.

This clonotype has ten or more counts. The rearrangement links TRBV28 to TRBJ1-1; D call uncertain. The CDR3 is made up of 11 amino acids. Germline V gene lookup returns CDR1 MDHEN and CDR2 SYDVKM. V shed 7 bases and J shed 8 bases, with 11 bases lying between them. The CDR3 region has the DNA TGTGCCAGCACCACGTTCAGGGAAGCTTTCTTT. Translating gives CASTTFREAFF.